Listed below are T cell receptor beta chains from one sample, sequenced in a study of a mutant IDH1 vaccine in newly diagnosed glioma. This table comes from immunoSEQ multiplex PCR, and its TCRdb copy is limited to in-frame clones, with some not included. The sample comprises about 42,000 clones, 70% to 90% of which are singletons, and approximately 1.7% rests with the top ten. For these TCRs, the target antigens are not known. The specimen comprised PBMCs, sampled from a glioma patient whose treatment included an IDH1 peptide vaccine. The receptors were gathered from a man in his forties or fifties with glioma. The CDR3 runs from the conserved cysteine through the conserved F or W. Fields, in order: V gene, J gene, CDR3 protein.

>TRBV4-2|TRBJ1-4
CASSPGNTATNEKLFF
>TRBV6-5|TRBJ2-7
CASSYSKGRPPHEQYF
>TRBV5-4|TRBJ2-1
CASSQQGEQFF
>TRBV7-9|TRBJ1-4
CASSPEDEKLFF
>TRBV9|TRBJ1-1
CASTTMTGEAFF
>TRBV28|TRBJ2-7
CASKLRTDYEQYF
>TRBV5-1|TRBJ2-1
CASSLRGEDNEQFF
>TRBV7-2|TRBJ2-3
CASGPRETQYF
>TRBV5-4|TRBJ2-3
CASSEGLAGYTQYF
>TRBV7-9|TRBJ1-4
CASSLLQEKLFF
>TRBV7-8|TRBJ1-1
CASSSLVGEEAFF
>TRBV15|TRBJ2-1
CATSLGTDYNEQFF
>TRBV6-4|TRBJ1-2
CASSDEYGYTF
>TRBV4-2|-
CASSQERGAGDYEQYF
>TRBV7-8|TRBJ2-7
CASSLDGTGEVYEQYF
>TRBV4-2|TRBJ1-2
CASSQGQSDGYTF
>TRBV7-9|TRBJ2-7
CASSLGPQGGEQYF
>TRBV5-1|TRBJ2-3
CASSLRLAGSTDTQYF
>TRBV11-3|TRBJ1-4
CASSTGAGKLFF
>TRBV7-9|TRBJ2-2
CASSPTGGELFF
>TRBV7-2|TRBJ2-4
CASSPTRLAKNIQYF
>TRBV5-1|TRBJ2-1
CASSLTERPNEQFF
>TRBV9|TRBJ1-1
CASSVEMGGPTEAFF
>TRBV18|TRBJ2-7
CASSTGTSNEQYF
>TRBV19|TRBJ1-2
CASRILIGGAGGYTF
>TRBV27|TRBJ2-7
CASSVSAGQVSYEQYF
>TRBV6-5|TRBJ2-1
CASSPRNSGNNEQFF
>TRBV19|TRBJ1-5
CASSQGVGGNQPQHF
>TRBV5-8|TRBJ2-5
CASSFASKETQYF
>TRBV7-2|TRBJ2-5
CASSLVLQGAGETQYF
>TRBV30|TRBJ1-6
CAWNEGVYVWSPLHF
>TRBV11-3|TRBJ2-7
CASSLSPASYEQYF
>TRBV7-6|TRBJ1-3
CASSSQAGEAGNTIYF
>TRBV27|TRBJ2-5
CASGRGVETQYF
>TRBV28|TRBJ2-7
CASRPLGRTYEQYF
>TRBV4-1|TRBJ1-5
CASSQDSVGRTDQPQHF
>TRBV15|TRBJ2-5
CATSRTRSQETQYF
>TRBV28|TRBJ2-3
CASGRSGYGLADTDTQYF
>TRBV5-4|TRBJ2-2
CASSLVLAGTGELFF
>TRBV7-2|TRBJ1-4
CASSWAQGTNEKLFF
>TRBV7-9|TRBJ2-5
CASSLSQGDQETQYF
>TRBV4-2|TRBJ1-1
CASSQTGTGYTEAFF
>TRBV7-6|TRBJ2-1
CASSLGERNEQFF
>TRBV25-1|TRBJ2-7
CASSELGRVYEQYF
>TRBV7-8|TRBJ2-2
CASSLVSVLNTGELFF
>TRBV4-1|TRBJ1-2
CASSPKGGQGEDGYTF
>TRBV7-3|TRBJ1-1
CASSRDPRGMNTEAFF
>TRBV7-8|TRBJ2-5
CASNANWETQYF
>TRBV6-5|TRBJ2-5
CASSLRDRGIQTQYF
>TRBV27|TRBJ2-7
CASSLGAAYEQYF
>TRBV21-1|TRBJ2-2
CASSSRGLAGPGNTGELFF
>TRBV5-1|TRBJ2-3
CASSLESPDTQYF
>TRBV4-2|TRBJ1-4
CASSQARGNEKLFF
>TRBV27|TRBJ1-2
CASMDRRDYGYTF